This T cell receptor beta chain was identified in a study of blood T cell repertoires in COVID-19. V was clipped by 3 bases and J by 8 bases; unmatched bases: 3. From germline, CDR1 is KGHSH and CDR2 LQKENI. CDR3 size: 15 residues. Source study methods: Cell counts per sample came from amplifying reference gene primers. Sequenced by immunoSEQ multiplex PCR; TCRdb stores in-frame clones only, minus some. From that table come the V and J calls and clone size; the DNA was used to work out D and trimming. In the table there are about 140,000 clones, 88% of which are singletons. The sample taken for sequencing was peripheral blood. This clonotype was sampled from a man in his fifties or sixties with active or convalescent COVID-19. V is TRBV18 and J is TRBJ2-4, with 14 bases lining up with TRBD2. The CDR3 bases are TGTGCCAGCTCACCCTCGACTAGCGGGGGGGACATTCAGTACTTC. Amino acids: CASSPSTSGGDIQYF.